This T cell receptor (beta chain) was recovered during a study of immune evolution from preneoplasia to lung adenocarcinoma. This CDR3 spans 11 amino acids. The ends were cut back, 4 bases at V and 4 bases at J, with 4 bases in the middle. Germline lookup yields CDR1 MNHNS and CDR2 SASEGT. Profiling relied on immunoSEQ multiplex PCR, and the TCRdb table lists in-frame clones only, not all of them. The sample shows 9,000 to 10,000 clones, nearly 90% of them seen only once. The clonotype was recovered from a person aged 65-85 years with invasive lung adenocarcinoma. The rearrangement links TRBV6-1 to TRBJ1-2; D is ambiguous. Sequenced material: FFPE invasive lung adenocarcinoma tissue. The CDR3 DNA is TGTGCCAGCAGTGGACTCTATGGCTACACCTTC. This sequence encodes CASSGLYGYTF.